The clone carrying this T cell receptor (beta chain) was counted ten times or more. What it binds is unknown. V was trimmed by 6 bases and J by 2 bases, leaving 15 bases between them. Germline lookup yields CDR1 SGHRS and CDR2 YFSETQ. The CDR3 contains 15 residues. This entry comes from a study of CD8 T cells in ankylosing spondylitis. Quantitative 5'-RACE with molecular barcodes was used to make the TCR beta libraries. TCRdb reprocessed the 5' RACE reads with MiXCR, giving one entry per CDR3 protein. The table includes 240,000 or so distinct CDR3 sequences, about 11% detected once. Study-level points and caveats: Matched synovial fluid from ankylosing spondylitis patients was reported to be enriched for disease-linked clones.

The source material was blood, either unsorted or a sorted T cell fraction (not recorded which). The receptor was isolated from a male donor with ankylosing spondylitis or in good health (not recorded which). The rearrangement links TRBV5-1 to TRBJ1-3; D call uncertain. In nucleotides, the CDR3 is TGCGCCAGCAAGGTCGGGGTCCAAGCTGGAAACACCATATATTTT. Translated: CASKVGVQAGNTIYF.